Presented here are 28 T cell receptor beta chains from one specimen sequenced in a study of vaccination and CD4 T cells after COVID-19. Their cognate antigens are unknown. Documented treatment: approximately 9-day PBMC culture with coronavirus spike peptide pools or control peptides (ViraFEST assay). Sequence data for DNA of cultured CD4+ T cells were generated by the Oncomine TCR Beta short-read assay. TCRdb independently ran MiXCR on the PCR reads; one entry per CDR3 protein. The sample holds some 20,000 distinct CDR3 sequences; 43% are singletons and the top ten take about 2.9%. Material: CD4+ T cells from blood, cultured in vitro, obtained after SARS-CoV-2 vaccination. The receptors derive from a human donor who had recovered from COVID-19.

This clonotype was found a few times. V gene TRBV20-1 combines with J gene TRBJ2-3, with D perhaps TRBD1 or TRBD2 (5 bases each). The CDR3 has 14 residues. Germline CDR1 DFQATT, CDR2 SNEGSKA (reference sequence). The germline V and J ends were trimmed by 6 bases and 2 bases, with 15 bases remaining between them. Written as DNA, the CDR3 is TGCAGTGCAACGGGACCCCCTCCCACAGATACGCAGTATTTT. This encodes CSATGPPPTDTQYF.

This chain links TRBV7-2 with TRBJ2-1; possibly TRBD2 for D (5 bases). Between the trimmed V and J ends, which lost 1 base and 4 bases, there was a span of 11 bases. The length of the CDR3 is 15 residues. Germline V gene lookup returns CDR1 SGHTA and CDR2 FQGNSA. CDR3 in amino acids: CASSLDSEGYNEQFF. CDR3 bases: TGTGCCAGCAGCTTAGATTCTGAGGGTTACAATGAGCAGTTCTTC. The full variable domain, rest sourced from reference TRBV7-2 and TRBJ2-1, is GAGVSQSPSNKVTEKGKDVELRCDPISGHTALYWYRQSLGQGLEFLIYFQGNSAPDKSGLPSDRFSAERTGGSVSTLTIQRTQQEDSAVYLCASSLDSEGYNEQFFGPGTRLTVL.

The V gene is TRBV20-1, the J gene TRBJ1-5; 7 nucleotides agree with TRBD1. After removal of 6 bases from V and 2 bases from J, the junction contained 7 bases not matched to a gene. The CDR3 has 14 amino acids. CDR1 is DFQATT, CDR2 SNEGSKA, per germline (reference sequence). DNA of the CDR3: TGCAGTGCCCCGTACAGGGGCGGCAATCAGCCCCAGCATTTT. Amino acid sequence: CSAPYRGGNQPQHF.

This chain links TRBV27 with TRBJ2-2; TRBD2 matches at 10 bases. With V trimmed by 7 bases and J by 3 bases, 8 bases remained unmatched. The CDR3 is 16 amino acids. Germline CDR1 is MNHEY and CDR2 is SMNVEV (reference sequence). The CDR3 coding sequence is TGTGCCAGCATAGGGCTAGCGGGAGTTTACACCGGGGAGCTGTTTTTT. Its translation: CASIGLAGVYTGELFF.

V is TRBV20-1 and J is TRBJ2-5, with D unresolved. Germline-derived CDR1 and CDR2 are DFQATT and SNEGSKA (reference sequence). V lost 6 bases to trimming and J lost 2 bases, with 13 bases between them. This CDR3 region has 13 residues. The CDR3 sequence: CSAARKQQETQYF. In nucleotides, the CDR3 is TGCAGTGCCGCCCGGAAGCAGCAAGAGACCCAGTACTTC.

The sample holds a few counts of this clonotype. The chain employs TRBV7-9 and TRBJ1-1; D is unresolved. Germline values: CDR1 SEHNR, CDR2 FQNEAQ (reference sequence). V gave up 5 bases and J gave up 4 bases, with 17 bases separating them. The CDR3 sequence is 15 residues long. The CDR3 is CASSGTFTAGTEAFF. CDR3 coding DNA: TGTGCCAGCAGCGGTACGTTTACAGCGGGCACTGAAGCTTTCTTT.

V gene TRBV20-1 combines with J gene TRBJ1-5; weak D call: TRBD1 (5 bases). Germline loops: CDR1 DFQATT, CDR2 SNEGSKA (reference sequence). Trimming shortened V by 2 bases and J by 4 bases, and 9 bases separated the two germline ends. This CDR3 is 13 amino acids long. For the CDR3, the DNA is TGCAGTGCTAGACAGGGAGGGAATCAGCCCCAGCATTTT. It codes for CSARQGGNQPQHF.

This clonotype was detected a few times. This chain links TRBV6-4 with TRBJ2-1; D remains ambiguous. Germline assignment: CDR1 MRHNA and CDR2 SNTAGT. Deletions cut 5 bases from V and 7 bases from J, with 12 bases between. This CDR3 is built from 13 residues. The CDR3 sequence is CASSRTPENEQFF. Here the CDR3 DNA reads TGTGCCAGCAGTAGGACCCCTGAGAATGAGCAGTTCTTC.

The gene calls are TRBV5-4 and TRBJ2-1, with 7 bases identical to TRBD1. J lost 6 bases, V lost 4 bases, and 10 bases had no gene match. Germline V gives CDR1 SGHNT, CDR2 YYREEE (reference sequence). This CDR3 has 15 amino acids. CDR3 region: CASSQRQGRVNEQFF. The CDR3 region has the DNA TGTGCCAGCAGCCAAAGACAGGGAAGGGTCAATGAGCAGTTCTTC.

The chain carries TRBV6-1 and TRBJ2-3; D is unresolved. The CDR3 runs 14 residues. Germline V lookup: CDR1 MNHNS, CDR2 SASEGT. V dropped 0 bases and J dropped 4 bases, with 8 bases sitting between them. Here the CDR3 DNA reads TGTGCCAGCAGTGAAGCCCGGACCCCAGATACGCAGTATTTT. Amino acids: CASSEARTPDTQYF.

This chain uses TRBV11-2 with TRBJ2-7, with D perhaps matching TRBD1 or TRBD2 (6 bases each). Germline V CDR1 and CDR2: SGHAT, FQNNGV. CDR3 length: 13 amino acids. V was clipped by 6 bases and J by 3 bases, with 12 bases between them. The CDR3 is CASSRGEGYEQYF. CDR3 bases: TGTGCCAGCAGTAGGGGGGAAGGCTACGAGCAGTACTTC.

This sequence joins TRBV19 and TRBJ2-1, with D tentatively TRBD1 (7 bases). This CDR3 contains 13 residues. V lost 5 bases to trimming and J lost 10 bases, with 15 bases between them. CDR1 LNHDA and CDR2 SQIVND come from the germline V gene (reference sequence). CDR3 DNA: TGTGCCAGTAGTTCCCCACAGGGGAGGGAGCAGTTCTTC. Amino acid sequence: CASSSPQGREQFF.

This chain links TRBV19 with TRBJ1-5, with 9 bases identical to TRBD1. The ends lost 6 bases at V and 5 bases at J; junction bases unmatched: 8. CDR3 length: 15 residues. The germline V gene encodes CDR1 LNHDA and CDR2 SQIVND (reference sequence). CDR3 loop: CASSSGTGLDQPQHF. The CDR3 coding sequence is TGTGCCAGTAGCAGTGGGACAGGGCTAGATCAGCCCCAGCATTTT.

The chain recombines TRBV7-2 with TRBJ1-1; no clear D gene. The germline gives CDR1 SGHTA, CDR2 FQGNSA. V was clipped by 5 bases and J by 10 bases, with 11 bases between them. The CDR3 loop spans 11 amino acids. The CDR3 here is CASSPHRGAFF. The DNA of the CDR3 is TGTGCCAGCAGCCCGCATCGGGGAGCTTTCTTT.

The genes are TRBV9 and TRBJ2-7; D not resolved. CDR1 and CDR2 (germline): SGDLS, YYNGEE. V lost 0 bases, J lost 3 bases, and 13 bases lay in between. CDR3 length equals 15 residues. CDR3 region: CASSVGPDQDYEQYF. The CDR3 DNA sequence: TGTGCCAGCAGCGTAGGGCCAGACCAAGACTACGAGCAGTACTTC.

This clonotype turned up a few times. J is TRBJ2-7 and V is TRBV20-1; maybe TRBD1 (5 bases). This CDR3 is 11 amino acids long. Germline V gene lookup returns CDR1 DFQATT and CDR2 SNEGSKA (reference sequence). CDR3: CSGVGPYEQYF. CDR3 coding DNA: TGCAGCGGCGTGGGGCCCTACGAGCAGTACTTC.

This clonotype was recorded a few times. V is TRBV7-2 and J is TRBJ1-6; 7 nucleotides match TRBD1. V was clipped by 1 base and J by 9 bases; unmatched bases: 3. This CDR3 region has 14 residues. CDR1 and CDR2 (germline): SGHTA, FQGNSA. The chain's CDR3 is CASSLVQGSSPLHF. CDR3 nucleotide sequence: TGTGCCAGCAGCTTAGTACAGGGGAGTTCACCCCTCCACTTT.

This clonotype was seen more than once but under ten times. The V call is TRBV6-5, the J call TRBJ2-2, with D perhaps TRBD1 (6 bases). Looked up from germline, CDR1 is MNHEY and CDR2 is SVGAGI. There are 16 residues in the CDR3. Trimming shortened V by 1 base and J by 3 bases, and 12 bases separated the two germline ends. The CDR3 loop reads CASSYLGAGDTGELFF. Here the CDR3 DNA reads TGTGCCAGCAGTTACTTAGGGGCAGGGGACACCGGGGAGCTGTTTTTT.

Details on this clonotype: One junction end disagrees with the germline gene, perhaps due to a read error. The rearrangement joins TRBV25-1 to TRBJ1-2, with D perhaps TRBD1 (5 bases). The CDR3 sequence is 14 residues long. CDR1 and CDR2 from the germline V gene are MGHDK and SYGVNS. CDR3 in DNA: TGTGCCGGCAGGAGGACGACAGCACCCTATGGCTACACCTTC. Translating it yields CAGRRTTAPYGYTF.

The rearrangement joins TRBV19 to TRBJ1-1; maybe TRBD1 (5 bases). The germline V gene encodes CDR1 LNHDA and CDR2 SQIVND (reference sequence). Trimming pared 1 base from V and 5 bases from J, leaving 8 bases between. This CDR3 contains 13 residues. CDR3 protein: CASSIARGTEAFF. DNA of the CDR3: TGTGCCAGTAGTATAGCTAGGGGAACTGAAGCTTTCTTT. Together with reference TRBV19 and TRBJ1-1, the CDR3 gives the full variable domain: DGGITQSPKYLFRKEGQNVTLSCEQNLNHDAMYWYRQDPGQGLRLIYYSQIVNDFQKGDIAEGYSVSREKKESFPLTVTSAQKNPTAFYLCASSIARGTEAFFGQGTRLTVV.

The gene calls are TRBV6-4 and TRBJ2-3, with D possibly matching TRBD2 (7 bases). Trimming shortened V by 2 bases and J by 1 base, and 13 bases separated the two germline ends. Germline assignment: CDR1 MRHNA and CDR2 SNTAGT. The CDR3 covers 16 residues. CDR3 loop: CASSDVAGAGTDTQYF. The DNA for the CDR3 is TGTGCCAGCAGTGACGTCGCGGGGGCCGGCACAGATACGCAGTATTTT.

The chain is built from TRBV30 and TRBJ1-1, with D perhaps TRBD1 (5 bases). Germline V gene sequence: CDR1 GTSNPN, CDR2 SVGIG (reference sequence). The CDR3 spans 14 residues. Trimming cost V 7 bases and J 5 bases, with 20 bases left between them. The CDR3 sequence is CAFTARGRGTEAFF. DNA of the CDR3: TGTGCCTTCACGGCTCGGGGGAGAGGGACTGAAGCTTTCTTT.

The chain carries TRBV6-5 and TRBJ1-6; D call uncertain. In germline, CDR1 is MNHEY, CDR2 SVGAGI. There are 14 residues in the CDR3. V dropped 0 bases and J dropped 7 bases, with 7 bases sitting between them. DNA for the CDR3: TGTGCCAGCAGTTACTCCACAATGAATTCACCCCTCCACTTT. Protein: CASSYSTMNSPLHF.

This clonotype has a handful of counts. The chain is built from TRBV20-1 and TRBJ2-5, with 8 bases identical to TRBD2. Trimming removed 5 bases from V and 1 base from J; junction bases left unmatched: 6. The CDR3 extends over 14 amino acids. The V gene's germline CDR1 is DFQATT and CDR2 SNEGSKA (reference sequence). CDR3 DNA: TGCAGTGCTGGCGGACTAGCTGGCCAAGAGACCCAGTACTTC. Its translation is CSAGGLAGQETQYF.

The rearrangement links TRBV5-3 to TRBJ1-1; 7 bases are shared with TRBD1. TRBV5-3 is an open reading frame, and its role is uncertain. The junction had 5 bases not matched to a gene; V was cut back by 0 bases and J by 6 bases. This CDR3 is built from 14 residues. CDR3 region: CARSLGYRGPEAFF. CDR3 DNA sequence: TGTGCCAGAAGCTTGGGGTACAGGGGTCCTGAAGCTTTCTTT.

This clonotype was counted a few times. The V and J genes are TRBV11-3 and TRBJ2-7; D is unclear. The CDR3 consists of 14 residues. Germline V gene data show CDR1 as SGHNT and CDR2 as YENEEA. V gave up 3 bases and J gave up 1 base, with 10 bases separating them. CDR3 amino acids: CASSFFTASYEQYF. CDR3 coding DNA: TGTGCCAGCAGCTTTTTTACGGCATCCTACGAGCAGTACTTC.

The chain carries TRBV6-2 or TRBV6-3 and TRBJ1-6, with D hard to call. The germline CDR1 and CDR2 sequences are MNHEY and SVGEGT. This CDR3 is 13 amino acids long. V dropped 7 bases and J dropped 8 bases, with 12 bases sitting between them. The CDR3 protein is CASNRLSDSPLHF. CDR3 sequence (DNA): TGTGCCAGCAACCGGCTGAGCGATTCACCCCTCCACTTT.

The CDR3 loop reads CASSVAPTTNYGYTF. In DNA, the CDR3 is TGTGCCAGCAGCGTAGCCCCCACCACTAACTATGGCTACACCTTC. The chain is built from TRBV9 and TRBJ1-2; no clear D gene. This CDR3 is built from 15 residues. V dropped 0 bases and J dropped 0 bases, with 9 bases sitting between them. CDR1 is SGDLS, CDR2 YYNGEE, per germline.